This T cell receptor beta chain derives from a study of cytomegalovirus exposure and HLA in healthy donors. At the level of the study: The same platform was used for the 110 or so validation repertoires as for the 666 first-cohort repertoires, as reported in a later analysis. Overall study findings and caveats: First-cohort TCR clusters tended to co-occur in the 130 or so validation repertoires, a later analysis found.

Only in-frame clones appear in the TCRdb table, and some are missing; sequencing was by immunoSEQ multiplex PCR. The sample carries about 280,000 clones, 86% recorded once. The study drew the donors from its approximately 120-subject validation cohort, separate from the 666-subject first cohort. Note on this clone: Its antigen remains unidentified.

CDR1 is SGHNT, CDR2 YENEEA, per germline. CDR3 size: 14 residues. The V gene lost 5 bases and the J gene lost 4 bases, with 14 bases spanning the gap. The sequenced material came from PBMCs. The clonotype originates from a young woman in good health and CMV-seronegative. This sequence joins TRBV11-3 and TRBJ1-2, with TRBD1 as a possible D gene (5 bases). In DNA, the CDR3 is TGTGCCAGCAGCATAGGGACGGGAGGCTATGGCTACACCTTC. As protein: CASSIGTGGYGYTF.